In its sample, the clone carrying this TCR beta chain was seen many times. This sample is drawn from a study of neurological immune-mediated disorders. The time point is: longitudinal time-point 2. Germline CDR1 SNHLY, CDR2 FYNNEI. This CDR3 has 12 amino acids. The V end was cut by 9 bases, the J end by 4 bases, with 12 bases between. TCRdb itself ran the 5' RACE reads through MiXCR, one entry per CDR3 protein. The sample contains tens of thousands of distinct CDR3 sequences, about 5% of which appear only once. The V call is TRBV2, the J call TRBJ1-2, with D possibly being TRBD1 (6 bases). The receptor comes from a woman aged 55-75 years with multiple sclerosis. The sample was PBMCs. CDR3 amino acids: CASSQGPYGYTF. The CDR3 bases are TGTGCCAGTTCTCAGGGGCCCTATGGCTACACCTTC.